The 27 T cell receptor beta chains in this list originate from one sample, sequenced in a study of blood T cell repertoires in COVID-19 (dated by TCRdb to 2020 to 2022). Libraries were constructed by the immunoSEQ multiplex PCR assay. In TCRdb, the immuneACCESS table is reduced to in-frame sequences with V and J assigned. These tables do not hold every clone; where another copy was compared, an unresolved V gene accounts for under half, and the others remain unexplained. The table for this sample lists 65,000 to 95,000 clones; 60% to 85% of them were counted only once. The ten largest clones represent less than 20% of the sample. The sample comprised peripheral blood. These receptors were collected from a human donor in a cohort sampled during active COVID-19.

This chain joins TRBV30 and TRBJ2-7; tentatively, D is TRBD2 (7 bases). Germline loops: CDR1 GTSNPN, CDR2 SVGIG (reference sequence). The CDR3 covers 14 residues. Trimming shortened V by 4 bases and J by 1 base, and 14 bases separated the two germline ends. For the CDR3, the DNA is TGTGCCTGGAAGGCGGGGGCGAGTTCCTACGAGCAGTACTTC. Residues: CAWKAGASSYEQYF.

V usage is TRBV7-6 and J usage is TRBJ2-3, with unresolved D. The CDR3 extends over 12 amino acids. Looked up from germline, CDR1 is SGHVS and CDR2 is FNYEAQ. V lost 3 bases, J lost 2 bases, and 3 bases lay in between. The CDR3, as DNA: TGTGCCAGCAGCTTCCTCACAGATACGCAGTATTTT. It encodes CASSFLTDTQYF.

This chain uses TRBV7-6 with TRBJ2-7; maybe TRBD2 (7 bases). Germline-derived CDR1 and CDR2 are SGHVS and FNYEAQ. The CDR3 loop spans 17 amino acids. V lost 5 bases and J lost 0, with 20 bases in between. DNA for the CDR3: TGTGCCAGCAGCCTCGGAGGGGGGGGAAAGGACTCCTACGAGCAGTACTTC. This sequence encodes CASSLGGGGKDSYEQYF.

The chain couples TRBV6-5 to TRBJ2-5, with D possibly TRBD1 on 8 matching bases. Looked up from germline, CDR1 is MNHEY and CDR2 is SVGAGI. Trimming shortened V by 6 bases and J by 3 bases, and 17 bases separated the two germline ends. CDR3 size: 15 residues. The CDR3 sequence is CASSGTGAGKETQYF. The DNA of the CDR3 is TGTGCCAGCAGCGGGACAGGAGCGGGAAAAGAGACCCAGTACTTC.

This clone has just one count. The chain uses TRBV3-1 (or the pseudogene TRBV3-2) and TRBJ2-3, with 10 bases identical to TRBD2. This CDR3 is 17 amino acids long. Unmatched junction bases numbered 12, after V lost 4 bases and J lost 5 bases. Germline values: CDR1 LGHDT, CDR2 YNNKEL (reference sequence). Here the CDR3 DNA reads TGTGCCAGCAGCCCCAGCAAAAGCGGGAGGGCCGGAGATACGCAGTATTTT. Encoded protein: CASSPSKSGRAGDTQYF.

This clone was observed at least ten times. This chain links TRBV2 with TRBJ2-5; 11 bases align to TRBD2. This CDR3 has 18 residues. Trimming removed 2 bases from V and 5 bases from J; junction bases left unmatched: 13. The germline CDR1 and CDR2 sequences are SNHLY and FYNNEI. The CDR3 coding sequence is TGTGCCAGCAGTGAAACCCTACTAGCGGGGGTTTGGTGGGAGACCCAGTACTTC. Protein sequence: CASSETLLAGVWWETQYF. The full variable domain, in which reference TRBV2 and TRBJ2-5 provide the parts outside the CDR3, is EPEVTQTPSHQVTQMGQEVILRCVPISNHLYFYWYRQILGQKVEFLVSFYNNEISEKSEIFDDQFSVERPDGSNFTLKIRSTKLEDSAMYFCASSETLLAGVWWETQYFGPGTRLLVL.

The V call is TRBV4-3, the J call TRBJ2-3; D is possibly TRBD1 (5 bases). The CDR3 has 15 residues. CDR1 and CDR2 from the germline V gene are LGHNA and YSLEER. V dropped 2 bases and J dropped 2 bases, with 11 bases sitting between them. The CDR3 sequence is CASSQTQDNTDTQYF. The CDR3 DNA reads TGCGCCAGCAGCCAAACCCAGGACAACACAGATACGCAGTATTTT.

This rearrangement joins TRBV4-3 to TRBJ1-2; D unresolved. This CDR3 has 16 amino acids. V was clipped by 1 base and J by 0 bases, with 12 bases between them. Germline-derived CDR1 and CDR2 are LGHNA and YSLEER. The CDR3 protein is CASSQVDAGPNYGYTF. CDR3 bases: TGCGCCAGCAGCCAAGTCGATGCAGGCCCTAACTATGGCTACACCTTC.

V and J are TRBV6-6 and TRBJ2-5; TRBD1 is a possible D gene (5 bases). Between the trimmed V and J ends, which lost 2 bases and 7 bases, there was a span of 11 bases. The CDR3 covers 13 residues. Germline V CDR1 and CDR2: MNHNY, SVGAGI (reference sequence). CDR3 bases: TGTGCCAGCAGTTACAACCTCAGGGCGACCCAGTACTTC. This sequence encodes CASSYNLRATQYF.

In this sample, this clone turned up many times. The chain combines TRBV7-9 with TRBJ1-3, with D possibly TRBD1 on 5 matching bases. Per germline, CDR1 SEHNR and CDR2 FQNEAQ (reference sequence). Between the trimmed V and J ends, which lost 2 bases and 0 bases, there was a span of 17 bases. CDR3 length: 18 amino acids. The CDR3 is CASSLYPLTETSGNTIYF. The CDR3 DNA is TGTGCCAGCAGCTTATACCCCCTGACAGAGACCTCTGGAAACACCATATATTTT.

The rearrangement uses TRBV10-3 and TRBJ1-3, with no clear D. Deletions cut 2 bases from V and 0 bases from J, with 8 bases between. This CDR3 is built from 15 residues. Germline lookup yields CDR1 ENHRY and CDR2 SYGVKD. The CDR3 loop is CAISEGRGSGNTIYF. CDR3 DNA: TGTGCCATCAGTGAGGGCAGAGGCTCTGGAAACACCATATATTTT.

This CDR3 is CASSIQGELGYTF. The CDR3, as DNA: TGTGCCAGCAGCATACAGGGAGAGCTTGGCTACACCTTC. The chain couples TRBV7-3 to TRBJ1-2; D may be TRBD1 (6 bases). V was clipped by 5 bases and J by 7 bases, with 14 bases between them. The CDR3 is 13 amino acids. Germline CDR1 and CDR2: SGHTA and FQGTGA.

The chain recombines TRBV7-3 with TRBJ1-1; a weak D match, TRBD1 (5 bases). CDR1 is SGHTA, CDR2 FQGTGA, per germline. The V and J ends lost 1 base and 5 bases respectively, with 14 bases between them. CDR3 length: 15 residues. CDR3 in DNA: TGTGCCAGCAGCTTAAACGGGGGAGAGGGGACTGAAGCTTTCTTT. It yields the protein CASSLNGGEGTEAFF.

The chain couples TRBV4-1 to TRBJ1-4; 8 positions agree with TRBD1. From germline, CDR1 is MGHRA and CDR2 YSYEKL. This CDR3 is 18 amino acids long. J gave up 6 bases and V 5 bases, and 17 bases lay outside the gene matches. The CDR3 is CASSSPTGALTHDEKLFF. The CDR3 DNA is TGCGCCAGCAGCTCCCCGACAGGGGCCTTAACCCACGATGAAAAACTGTTTTTT.

Note on this clone: In the same sample, other DNA sequences code for this CDR3. The genes are TRBV7-7 and TRBJ2-3; no clear D gene. V was pared by 0 bases and J by 4 bases, with 5 bases between. Germline CDR1 reads SSHAT; CDR2 reads FNYEAQ (reference sequence). The CDR3 extends over 13 amino acids. The CDR3 is CASSLAEADTQYF. The CDR3 nucleotides read TGTGCCAGCAGCTTAGCTGAGGCAGATACGCAGTATTTT.

Comments on this clone: Given the absence of the conserved phenylalanine or tryptophan at the CDR3 end, a read error is likely. The DNA is omitted, as the CDR3 cannot be located on it reliably, and the CDR3 follows TCRdb's listing. The chain is built from TRBV5-1 and TRBJ2-7; TRBD2 is the table's D call, not checked against the DNA. Germline assignment: CDR1 SGHRS and CDR2 YFSETQ. Inclusive of both ends, the CDR3 amounts to 10 amino acids. CDR3 residues: CASSRLAGGG.

The chain links TRBV5-5 to TRBJ2-3, with TRBD2 as a possible D gene (6 bases). Trimming pared 2 bases from V and 3 bases from J, leaving 19 bases between. CDR1 SGHKS and CDR2 YYEKEE come from the germline V gene (reference sequence). This CDR3 is 17 amino acids long. As DNA, the CDR3 is TGTGCCAGCAGCTTCGCAGGTGGTAGCGGAGTAACAGATACGCAGTATTTT. Translating gives CASSFAGGSGVTDTQYF.

The gene calls are TRBV5-4 and TRBJ2-1; 10 bases agree with TRBD2. The CDR3 runs to 14 residues. J was trimmed by 8 bases and V by 4 bases; bases with no gene match: 6. Germline assignment: CDR1 SGHNT and CDR2 YYREEE (reference sequence). The CDR3: CASSPGTSVDEQFF. In DNA form, the CDR3 reads TGTGCCAGCAGCCCCGGGACTAGCGTCGATGAGCAGTTCTTC.

This clone was detected a few times. The gene calls are TRBV9 and TRBJ2-3, with 11 nucleotides matching TRBD2. V shed 4 bases, J shed 2 bases, and the junction held 6 bases outside the gene matches. Germline V CDR1 and CDR2: SGDLS, YYNGEE. This CDR3 is 16 amino acids long. CDR3 protein: CASSPGTSGSTDTQYF. The CDR3 DNA reads TGTGCCAGCAGCCCCGGGACTAGCGGATCCACAGATACGCAGTATTTT.

This chain uses TRBV7-9 with TRBJ2-7; TRBD2 agrees at 7 bases. This CDR3 has 15 amino acids. Germline lookup yields CDR1 SEHNR and CDR2 FQNEAQ (reference sequence). After removal of 6 bases from V and 4 bases from J, the junction contained 12 bases not matched to a gene. The CDR3: CASSSESSGRYEQYV. Here the CDR3 DNA reads TGTGCCAGCAGTTCAGAATCTAGCGGCAGGTACGAGCAGTACGTC.

The V call is TRBV5-6, the J call TRBJ1-3, with a tentative D call TRBD1 (5 bases). CDR1 and CDR2 (germline): SGHDT, YYEEEE. CDR3 length: 16 residues. V was clipped by 2 bases and J by 0 bases, with 12 bases between them. This CDR3 is CASSFGTGGSGNTIYF. As DNA, the CDR3 is TGTGCCAGCAGCTTCGGGACGGGAGGCTCTGGAAACACCATATATTTT.

This chain joins TRBV5-4 and TRBJ2-3; TRBD1 is a possible D gene (6 bases). Germline V gives CDR1 SGHNT, CDR2 YYREEE (reference sequence). Trimming removed 0 bases at V and 3 bases at J, with 14 bases between. The CDR3 loop spans 16 amino acids. Written as DNA, the CDR3 is TGTGCCAGCAGCTTGGTAGGACAGTTTAGTACAGATACGCAGTATTTT. Translation: CASSLVGQFSTDTQYF.

This clone was seen a few times. The chain employs TRBV10-2 and TRBJ2-7; perhaps TRBD1 as D (6 bases). The germline gives CDR1 WSHSY, CDR2 SAAADI. The CDR3 loop spans 13 amino acids. V was shortened by 2 bases and J by 7 bases, with 12 bases between the two germline ends. The CDR3 sequence: CASSEPKGGEQYV. The CDR3 DNA follows: TGCGCCAGCAGTGAGCCCAAAGGGGGAGAGCAGTACGTC.

This clone was counted a few times. This rearrangement joins TRBV7-3 to TRBJ1-1; no clear D gene. CDR1 is SGHTA and CDR2 is FQGTGA in the germline V gene. This CDR3 spans 13 amino acids. Trimming cost V 3 bases and J 3 bases, with 8 bases left between them. Here the CDR3 reads CASSFGGDTEAFF. CDR3 bases: TGTGCCAGCAGCTTTGGCGGGGACACTGAAGCTTTCTTT.

This clone counts as medium-sized. This sequence joins TRBV9 and TRBJ1-6; perhaps TRBD1 as D (6 bases). The V and J ends lost 5 bases and 10 bases respectively, with 19 bases between them. The CDR3 sequence is 15 residues long. Germline values: CDR1 SGDLS, CDR2 YYNGEE. The CDR3 DNA follows: TGTGCCAGCAGTGTCAACAGGGAGCATGGATCACCCCTCCACTTT. Its translation: CASSVNREHGSPLHF.

V is TRBV4-3 and J is TRBJ1-1; D is ambiguous. V shed 0 bases and J shed 2 bases, with 10 bases lying between them. The V gene's germline CDR1 is LGHNA and CDR2 YSLEER. CDR3 length: 15 residues. CDR3 amino acids: CASSQDQDSNTEAFF. CDR3 coding DNA: TGCGCCAGCAGCCAAGATCAGGACTCTAACACTGAAGCTTTCTTT.

This chain links TRBV5-4 with TRBJ2-7; 11 bases fit TRBD2. The CDR3 spans 17 residues. With V trimmed by 2 bases and J by 11 bases, 18 bases remained unmatched. Germline V CDR1 and CDR2: SGHNT, YYREEE (reference sequence). CDR3 coding DNA: TGTGCCAGCAGCTTTCAACCAGTCCCTAGCGGGGGGAACCCCAAGTACTTC. This gives the protein CASSFQPVPSGGNPKYF.